This T cell receptor beta chain was retrieved from a study of cytomegalovirus exposure and HLA in healthy donors. Study-wide points: Reportedly, fewer N-insertions than the approximately 690-donor mean appeared in an Asian-associated ancestry cluster in a later analysis.

This clone was recorded once. What it binds is unknown. Unmatched junction bases numbered 11, after V lost 0 bases and J lost 2 bases. Looked up from germline, CDR1 is SGHDN and CDR2 is FVKESK. The CDR3 length is 18 residues. 60 Vbeta and 13 Jbeta primers were used in PCR. Using immunoSEQ multiplex PCR, the repertoire was profiled, and TCRdb retains in-frame clones only, with some absent. Among 80,000 to 130,000 clones listed, approximately 70% were seen once. This sequence originates from a young woman in good health and CMV-seropositive. Specimen: PBMCs. The chain combines TRBV14 with TRBJ2-3; 7 bases fit TRBD1. CDR3 sequence reads: CASSQDYRGLKYTDTQYF. CDR3 sequence (DNA): TGTGCCAGCAGCCAAGACTACAGGGGCCTAAAGTACACAGATACGCAGTATTTT.